The entry that follows covers one T cell receptor beta chain sequence. This clone was detected only once. Its antigen has not been determined. Qualities for individual bases were not recorded, and no much larger clone is one base off. Library creation used the immunoSEQ multiplex PCR assay. For the multiplex PCR, a mixture combining 60 forward primers for TCR Vbeta segments and 13 reverse primers for TCR Jbeta segments was used. The CDR3 region of rearranged TCR beta genes was amplified from genomic DNA by a multiplex PCR assay. The Illumina HiSeq System was used to sequence the amplified TCR beta libraries as 87-base-pair reads. In the paper's pipeline: In a later analysis, tens of millions of unique TCR beta chains were counted across the roughly 610 repertoires, and around 10 million of these chains were shared by at least two donors. Raw reads were error-corrected and collapsed into unique sequences with a nearest-neighbor algorithm that merged closely related sequences to remove PCR and sequencing errors. CDR3 sequences were aligned to IMGT reference sequences to assign V, D and J gene segments. For a sequence to be retained, a match of at least six nucleotides was required to both a V gene segment and a J gene segment. A rearrangement was called productive if the CDR3 had no stop codons and remained in frame with V and J, and every other rearrangement was called non-productive. CDR3 was defined by IMGT convention, running from the second conserved V-encoded cysteine to the conserved J-encoded phenylalanine. The earlier analysis of 500 to 650 of the donors excluded any sequence lacking an unambiguous match to a single V gene segment. In an earlier analysis of roughly 600 of the donors, a V segment was called functional when productive rearrangements were above 56.7%, and segregating when the standard deviation between donors exceeded 5%. A statistical classification framework was developed to diagnose cytomegalovirus status using the catalog of TCR beta chain sequences. In a later analysis, V and J genes were assigned by comparing TCR nucleotide sequences against IMGT/GENE-DB human TR gene sequences. In a later analysis, CDR3 sequences and most-parsimonious VDJ recombination scenarios were assigned using the TCRdist pipeline. A later analysis defined each TCR beta chain by its CDR3 amino acid sequence plus V-gene family, and excluded reads lacking a unique V-gene family. A later analysis removed 450 to 600 highly shared, low-generation-probability nucleotide sequences to deal with suspected cross-contamination and a sequencing artifact. In a later analysis, a clonal expansion index for each public chain was calculated from normalized within-repertoire ranks of inferred template counts. In a later analysis, generation probabilities were computed using a VDJ recombination model fitted to out-of-frame rearrangements, and the results were checked against IGoR. Hypergeometric tests were used in a later analysis to score TCR-TCR, TCR-HLA and TCR-CMV co-occurrence, with a repertoire-size bias correction applied to the TCR pairs. A later analysis estimated false discovery rates by permuting HLA or CMV assignments 20 times. A later analysis grouped co-occurring TCRs with DBSCAN, adding TCRdist sequence similarity when clustering within HLA-allele-positive subsets. For co-occurrence clustering, repertoires with fewer than 30,000 or more than 120,000 public chains were excluded, along with 4 to 6 repertoires with anomalous nucleotide sharing. This is the immuneACCESS table as TCRdb keeps it, with only in-frame sequences that have V and J called. A part of the clones is gone; compared with another copy, unresolved V genes explain less than half, and the rest is unexplained. For V, J and clone size, that table is used; D and trimming come from the DNA. Counted in this sample were around 120,000 clones; approximately 80% of them appeared once. Roughly 1.2% of the sample is held by the ten biggest clonotypes.

This sample was included in a study of cytomegalovirus exposure and HLA in healthy donors (dated by TCRdb to about 2017). Background for the entire study: An earlier analysis of several hundred of the donors reported 250 to 300 Gb of sequence data and roughly 110 million unique TCR beta sequences from about 200 million T cells. About 330 gigabases of sequencing data and roughly 81 million unique TCR sequences made up an early release that covered 500 to 650 HLA-typed donors. Among the roughly 400 genotyped donors, around 81% belonged to the genetic ancestry cluster associated with self-reported Caucasian donors. The study aimed to test whether cataloging public T cell receptors could reveal signatures of past pathogen exposure. The study used immunosequencing to profile the T cell repertoires of around 600 subjects and linked those repertoires to cytomegalovirus serostatus. Besides the first cohort of around 700 subjects, a separate validation cohort made up of around 120 different subjects was used. High-throughput TCR immunosequencing, statistical association of individual TCRs with disease status, and machine learning were combined to predict cytomegalovirus infection status. In a later analysis, previously published TCR beta repertoires from more than 500 donors were re-analyzed and high-resolution HLA genotyping was added so that TCR occurrence patterns could be studied. In the later analysis, no new phenotypic data were used to find candidate immune exposures; instead, reliance was placed on TCR beta sequences and their occurrence across donors. An earlier analysis of around 540 of the donors applied high-throughput TCR beta sequencing to assess whether each TCR beta V gene segment acted as functional or pseudogenic. Donor age, sex, ethnicity and CMV serostatus were compiled alongside the repertoire data. Genome-wide SNP genotypes for about three fifths of the roughly 670 donors were used in a later genetic analysis, which treated that subset as a discovery cohort. All discovery cohort repertoires had been generated on a single sequencing platform. HLA typing included class I and class II loci at four-digit resolution. Typing coverage varied by locus: about 629-640 donors for A, B, C, DRB1 and DQB1; roughly 500 for DQA1; approximately 610 for DPA1; around 490 for DPB1. Four to six DR-DQ haplotypes were handled as single units for association and clustering, since linkage in the cohort was strong. Among approximately 370 genotyped donors of the cohort, an average of roughly 230,000 unique TCR beta nucleotide sequences was sequenced per donor, of which roughly 18% were non-productive. Findings and caveats that apply to the study as a whole: Sequencing depth was assumed to be roughly uniform across donors in the presence/absence analyses, though that assumption may not hold. In an earlier analysis of a few hundred of the donors, most TCR beta V segments were observed in productive rearrangements about 87% or about 30% of the time, broadly matching IMGT annotations. Because the 87-base-pair reads could not distinguish some IMGT-functional V segments, including TRBV6-2 and TRBV6-3, those segments were excluded. A total of roughly 160 TCR beta chains were listed by the study as associated with cytomegalovirus. A few of the identified cytomegalovirus-associated TCR beta chains were confirmed in vitro to be specific for cytomegalovirus antigens. Several of the top co-occurrence clusters appeared to be linked to parvovirus B19, influenza, CMV and Epstein-Barr virus, according to a later analysis. A later analysis found that TCR association rates varied across HLA loci, with DRB1 alleles showing the most associated TCRs and HLA-C alleles the fewest. In a later analysis, HLA-associated TCR beta chains were found to be more clonally expanded and to have lower generation probabilities than equally common non-associated chains. It was suggested by the authors that the approach could potentially be generalized to other disease states and immunological phenotypes. Because counts were too low, about 18 rarely observed V segments, including chromosome 9 orphons, were excluded from the earlier analysis of 587 of the donors. A further reported finding was that TCR beta sequences accurately predicted the HLA-A and HLA-B alleles for most subjects in the first cohort. CMV serostatus was the only immune exposure information available for the cohort. A later analysis found that most CMV-associated TCR beta chains appeared HLA-restricted, with HLA associations seemingly driven largely by CMV exposure. At a false discovery rate of 0.05, a later analysis linked some 17,000 TCR beta sequences to specific HLA alleles. Across donors, most TCR sequences were observed very rarely, whereas some public TCRs were present in many individuals. Because HLA typing was unavailable for some donors at each locus, only the typed subset was used in association tests. Compared with the approximately 670-donor mean, donors in an Asian-associated ancestry cluster had fewer N-insertions in productive TCRs, according to a later genetic analysis. A later genetic analysis associated a missense DCLRE1C variant with V-gene and J-gene trimming of TCR beta chains, and an independent cohort replicated the association. Cytomegalovirus status was reported to be diagnosed by the classifier with high specificity and sensitivity in both the original and validation cohorts. A group of highly shared sequence variants was considered likely to be a technical artifact of the sequencing pipeline. When HLA alleles, especially DR and DQ, strongly co-occurred, attributing TCR associations to individual alleles was difficult. Only TCR beta chains were sequenced in this cohort, and the absence of alpha or paired-chain data limited detectable features. Correlated functional status among segregating V segments might reflect linkage disequilibrium, but an unknown experimental factor could not be ruled out.

The cohort consisted of 600 to 700 healthy bone marrow donors. At the time of sampling, all cohort members were nominally healthy, though unrecorded immune exposures were likely present. The donor tested CMV seronegative, placing the donor among the 352 seronegative members of the cohort. Every donor gave a peripheral blood sample, and the peripheral blood mononuclear cells from that sample were used for TCR beta sequencing. The Qiagen DNeasy Blood Extraction Kit was used to extract genomic DNA from the blood cell samples. CDR1 and CDR2 (SEHNR, FQNEAQ) derive from the germline V gene (reference sequence). The cysteine opens and the phenylalanine closes a CDR3 of 14 amino acids. Kept here is only the CDR3 DNA, which spans 42 bases and is read in frame from base 1. Trimming at the junction amounts to 7 bases on V and 3 bases on J, and the germline ends lie 16 bases apart.

The receptor comes from a girl between 2 and 10 years old in good health and CMV-seronegative. This receptor chain uses TRBV7-9 and TRBJ2-7; TRBD2 is a possible D gene, resting on 6 matching bases. Specimen: PBMCs. The nucleotide sequence is TGTGCCAGCACCAATAGCGGCAGCGGCTACGAGCAGTACTTC. The resulting protein is CASTNSGSGYEQYF.